This T cell receptor (beta chain) comes out of a study of CD8+ T cells in alopecia areata. In germline, CDR1 is GTSNPN, CDR2 SVGIG (reference sequence). The CDR3 sequence is 13 residues long. With 1 base removed from V and 4 bases from J, the gap between germline ends came to 7 bases. Treatment in this sample: oral pan-JAK inhibitor, 5-10 mg twice daily. cDNA reverse transcribed from extracted RNA served as the sequencing template. The assay was immunoSEQ multiplex PCR, and TCRdb's table has in-frame clones only and misses some. The sample lists over 120,000 clones, about 51% seen once, with 15% to 20% in the top ten. This clone was observed a single time.

The gene calls are TRBV30 and TRBJ2-2, with D possibly matching TRBD1 (6 bases). The TCR originated in a human donor with alopecia areata. The specimen comprised CD8+ T cells sorted from blood, sampled at week 4, from a patient treated with tofacitinib. The CDR3 DNA sequence: TGTGCCTGGAGTGAAGGGGGCACCGGGGAGCTGTTTTTT. As protein: CAWSEGGTGELFF.